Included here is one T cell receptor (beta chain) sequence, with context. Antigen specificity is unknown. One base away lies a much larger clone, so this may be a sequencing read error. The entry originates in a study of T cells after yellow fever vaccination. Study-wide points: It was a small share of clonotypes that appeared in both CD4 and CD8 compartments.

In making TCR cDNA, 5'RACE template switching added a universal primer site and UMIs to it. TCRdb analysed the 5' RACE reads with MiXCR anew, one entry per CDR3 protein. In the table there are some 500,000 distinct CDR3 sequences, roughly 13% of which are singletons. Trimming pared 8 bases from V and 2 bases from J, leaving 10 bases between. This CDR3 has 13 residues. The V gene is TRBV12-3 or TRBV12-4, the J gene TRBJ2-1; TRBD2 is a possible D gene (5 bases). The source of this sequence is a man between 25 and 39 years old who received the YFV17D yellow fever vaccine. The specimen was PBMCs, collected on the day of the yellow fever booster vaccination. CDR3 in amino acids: CASGSSPYNEQFF. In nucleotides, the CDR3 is TGTGCCAGCGGGTCTAGCCCCTACAATGAGCAGTTCTTC.